This T cell receptor (beta chain) is from a study of PD-1 blockade in classical Hodgkin lymphoma. Study observations and caveats: Compared with baseline, CD4+ but not CD8+ TCR diversity had risen significantly by C4D1. Reports described newly diagnosed patients as having lower baseline TCR diversity than healthy donors.

Some clones are missing from TCRdb's copy, which holds only in-frame ones; the method was immunoSEQ multiplex PCR. The sample gives around 150,000 clones, around 84% of which show up once; 9.2% is in the top ten. Every patient experienced relapse after autologous stem cell transplantation, and brentuximab vedotin exposure varied. Best response was recorded as complete response, partial response or progressive disease. The CDR3 extends over 10 amino acids. Per the germline V gene, CDR1 is SNHLY and CDR2 is FYNNEI. V lost 4 bases to trimming and J lost 12 bases, with 9 bases between them. With respect to this clone: The target antigen is unknown.

The origin of this receptor is a human donor with classical Hodgkin lymphoma. The chain uses TRBV2 and TRBJ1-1, with D unclear. This material consisted of peripheral blood mononuclear cells (PBMCs), taken before the second cycle of nivolumab. Here the CDR3 reads CASSAWLTFF. The CDR3 coding sequence is TGTGCCAGCAGTGCTTGGTTGACTTTCTTT.